The 16 T cell receptor beta chains in this list originate from one sample, sequenced in a study of cytomegalovirus exposure and HLA in healthy donors. 60 Vbeta and 13 Jbeta primers were used in PCR. Libraries were prepared by immunoSEQ multiplex PCR; TCRdb keeps only in-frame clonotypes and omits some of them. The sample contains approximately 160,000 clones, around 82% of which appear only once. The sequencing input was PBMCs. The receptors here all came from a woman aged 45-65 years in good health and CMV-seropositive.

This clone was seen a single time. The rearrangement uses TRBV9 and TRBJ2-5; TRBD1 matches 7 bases. Trimming cost V 6 bases and J 3 bases; bases outside gene matches: 5. This CDR3 region has 13 residues. The germline CDR1 and CDR2 sequences are SGDLS and YYNGEE. As DNA, the CDR3 is TGTGCCAGCACCTTGGGGACAGAAGAGACCCAGTACTTC. The encoded protein is CASTLGTEETQYF. The variable domain in full, completed from reference TRBV9 and TRBJ2-5, reads DSGVTQTPKHLITATGQRVTLRCSPRSGDLSVYWYQQSLDQGLQFLIQYYNGEERAKGNILERFSAQQFPDLHSELNLSSLELGDSALYFCASTLGTEETQYFGPGTRLLVL.

The gene calls are TRBV7-8 and TRBJ1-3; no reliable D call. V was shortened by 10 bases and J by 0 bases, with 10 bases between the two germline ends. CDR1 is SGHVS, CDR2 FQNEAQ, per germline. The CDR3 contains 13 residues. The CDR3 nucleotides are TGTGCCACCGGTACTACCTCTGGAAACACCATATATTTT. It translates to CATGTTSGNTIYF.

The rearrangement uses TRBV4-1 and TRBJ1-1, with 7 bases fitting TRBD1. The germline V gene encodes CDR1 MGHRA and CDR2 YSYEKL. The CDR3 totals 16 residues. Losses at the gene ends were 5 bases for V and 6 bases for J; bases not matched to a gene: 15. CDR3 DNA: TGCGCCAGCAGCACCCGCCGACAGGGAAGGGGCGCTGAAGCTTTCTTT. It translates to CASSTRRQGRGAEAFF.

The chain has TRBV6-5 and TRBJ1-6, with D maybe TRBD1 (5 bases). The germline V gene has CDR1 MNHEY and CDR2 SVGAGI. The CDR3 is made up of 14 amino acids. V dropped 7 bases and J dropped 6 bases, with 13 bases sitting between them. The CDR3 spells CASKKGQLNSPLHF. CDR3 in DNA: TGTGCCAGCAAAAAGGGGCAACTTAATTCACCCCTCCACTTT.

V usage is TRBV7-9 and J usage is TRBJ1-2; D gene uncertain. The CDR3 is made up of 15 amino acids. Germline CDR1 is SEHNR and CDR2 is FQNEAQ (reference sequence). V was cut by 5 bases and J by 2 bases, with 15 bases left in between. CDR3 nucleotides: TGTGCCAGCAGCCCCGATATTGGGAGCAACTATGGCTACACCTTC. This codes for CASSPDIGSNYGYTF.

This clone was found once. The J gene is TRBJ2-3, the V gene TRBV19, with TRBD2 matching over 9 bases. CDR1 and CDR2 (germline): LNHDA, SQIVND (reference sequence). This CDR3 has 16 amino acids. The V gene end was trimmed by 4 bases and the J gene end by 2 bases; junction bases not matched to a gene: 7. CDR3 in amino acids: CASSTRLAGTTDTQYF. The CDR3 DNA reads as TGTGCCAGTAGTACGAGGCTAGCGGGGACCACAGATACGCAGTATTTT.

The J gene is TRBJ2-3, the V gene TRBV9; 8 nucleotides line up with TRBD1. J was trimmed by 2 bases and V by 3 bases; bases with no gene match: 5. The CDR3 covers 15 residues. CDR1 and CDR2 from the germline V gene are SGDLS and YYNGEE. This CDR3 is CASSARDRPTDTQYF. The CDR3 region has the DNA TGTGCCAGCAGCGCCCGGGACAGGCCCACAGATACGCAGTATTTT.

V is TRBV6-1 and J is TRBJ2-5; 11 bases agree with TRBD1. The CDR3 sequence is 15 residues long. V shed 6 bases, J shed 2 bases, and the junction held 5 bases outside the gene matches. Germline V gives CDR1 MNHNS, CDR2 SASEGT. The CDR3 DNA reads TGTGCCAGCAGCTTGGACAGGGGGCTGCAAGAGACCCAGTACTTC. It yields the protein CASSLDRGLQETQYF.

The rearrangement links TRBV19 to TRBJ2-1, with 8 bases fitting TRBD1. The germline V gene has CDR1 LNHDA and CDR2 SQIVND (reference sequence). The J segment lost 3 bases and the V segment lost 5 bases, leaving 6 bases of the junction unmatched. The CDR3 spans 15 residues. CDR3 region: CASSSGTGFYNEQFF. The CDR3 DNA sequence: TGTGCCAGTAGTTCCGGGACAGGTTTCTACAATGAGCAGTTCTTC.

V gene TRBV9 combines with J gene TRBJ1-5; the D gene is possibly TRBD1 (5 bases). This CDR3 spans 15 amino acids. Germline CDR1 reads SGDLS; CDR2 reads YYNGEE. V lost 4 bases and J lost 3, with 14 bases in between. For the CDR3, the DNA is TGTGCCAGCAGCCTACGTGGGGCAGACAATCAGCCCCAGCATTTT. It encodes CASSLRGADNQPQHF.

This chain links TRBV5-6 with TRBJ2-7; weak D call: TRBD1 (6 bases). V lost 5 bases, J lost 0 bases, and 15 bases lay in between. CDR3 length equals 15 residues. Germline V CDR1 and CDR2: SGHDT, YYEEEE. The CDR3 region is CASRASGTHSYEQYF. The DNA for the CDR3 is TGTGCCAGCAGAGCTAGTGGGACACACTCCTACGAGCAGTACTTC.

This sequence joins TRBV7-8 and TRBJ2-1, with 8 bases aligning to TRBD2. The CDR3 spans 18 residues. Per germline, CDR1 SGHVS and CDR2 FQNEAQ. With 5 bases clipped from V and 0 bases from J, the junction kept 12 bases outside the gene matches. CDR3: CASSPRTSGPSSYNEQFF. The CDR3 bases are TGTGCCAGCAGCCCCAGAACTAGCGGTCCTAGCTCCTACAATGAGCAGTTCTTC.

This clone showed up just a few times. J is TRBJ2-5 and V is TRBV5-6, with TRBD2 matching 8 bases. The germline CDR1 and CDR2 sequences are SGHDT and YYEEEE. With 1 base clipped from V and 5 bases from J, the junction kept 4 bases outside the gene matches. This CDR3 contains 14 residues. The CDR3 sequence is CASSLRTSWETQYF. The CDR3 DNA reads as TGTGCCAGCAGCTTGCGGACTAGCTGGGAGACCCAGTACTTC.

V usage is TRBV5-1 and J usage is TRBJ2-1; D remains unclear. Germline V lookup: CDR1 SGHRS, CDR2 YFSETQ. V was trimmed by 0 bases and J by 3 bases, leaving 4 bases between them. The CDR3 sequence is 13 residues long. For the CDR3, the DNA is TGCGCCAGCAGCTTGGCCGTCTACAATGAGCAGTTCTTC. It encodes CASSLAVYNEQFF.

The chain employs TRBV30 and TRBJ2-7; D not resolved. V gave up 1 base and J gave up 3 bases, with 10 bases separating them. Germline assignment: CDR1 GTSNPN and CDR2 SVGIG (reference sequence). CDR3 length: 13 amino acids. DNA of the CDR3: TGTGCCTGGAGTGCCGGCACGGGCTACGAGCAGTACTTC. Translating gives CAWSAGTGYEQYF. Drawing the rest from reference TRBV30 and TRBJ2-7, the complete variable domain is SQTIHQWPATLVQPVGSPLSLECTVEGTSNPNLYWYRQAAGRGLQLLFYSVGIGQISSEVPQNLSASRPQDRQFILSSKKLLLSDSGFYLCAWSAGTGYEQYFGPGTRLTVT.

The rearrangement links TRBV6-6 to TRBJ1-2; TRBD1 aligns across 7 bases. The CDR3 is made up of 14 amino acids. Trimming removed 2 bases from V and 8 bases from J; junction bases left unmatched: 8. Germline V gives CDR1 MNHNY, CDR2 SVGAGI (reference sequence). DNA of the CDR3: TGTGCCAGCAGTTACGAAGGGACAGCCGGGGGCTACACCTTC. This encodes CASSYEGTAGGYTF.